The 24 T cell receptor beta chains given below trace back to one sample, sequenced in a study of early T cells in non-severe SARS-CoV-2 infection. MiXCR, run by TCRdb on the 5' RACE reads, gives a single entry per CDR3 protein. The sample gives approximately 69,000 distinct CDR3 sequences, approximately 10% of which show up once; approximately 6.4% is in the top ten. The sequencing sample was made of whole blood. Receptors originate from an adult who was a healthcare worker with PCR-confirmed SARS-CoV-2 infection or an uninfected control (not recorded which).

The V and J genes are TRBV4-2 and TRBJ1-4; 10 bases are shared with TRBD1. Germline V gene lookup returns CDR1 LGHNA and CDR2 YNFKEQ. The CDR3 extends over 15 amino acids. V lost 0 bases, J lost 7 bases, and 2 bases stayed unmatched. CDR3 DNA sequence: TGTGCCAGCAGCCAAGATGGGACAGGGGTTGAAAAACTGTTTTTT. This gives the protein CASSQDGTGVEKLFF.

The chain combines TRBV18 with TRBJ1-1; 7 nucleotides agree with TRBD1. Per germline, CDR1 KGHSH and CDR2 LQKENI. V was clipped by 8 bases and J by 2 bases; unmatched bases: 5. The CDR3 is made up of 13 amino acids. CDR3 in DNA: TGTGCCAGCCGAGGACAGGTAAACACTGAAGCTTTCTTT. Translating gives CASRGQVNTEAFF.

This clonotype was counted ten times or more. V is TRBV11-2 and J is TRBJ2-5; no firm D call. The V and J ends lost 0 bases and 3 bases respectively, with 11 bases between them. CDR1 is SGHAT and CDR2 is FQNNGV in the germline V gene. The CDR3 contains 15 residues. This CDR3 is CASSLDYWAKETQYF. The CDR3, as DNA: TGTGCCAGCAGCTTAGACTACTGGGCGAAAGAGACCCAGTACTTC. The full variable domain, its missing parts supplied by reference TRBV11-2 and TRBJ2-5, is EAGVAQSPRYKIIEKRQSVAFWCNPISGHATLYWYQQILGQGPKLLIQFQNNGVVDDSQLPKDRFSAERLKGVDSTLKIQPAKLEDSAVYLCASSLDYWAKETQYFGPGTRLLVL.

CDR3 DNA: TGTGCCAGCAGGCTTATACAGGGGGCGCGGGAAACTGAAGCTTTCTTT. Translating gives CASRLIQGARETEAFF. This rearrangement joins TRBV27 to TRBJ1-1, with 9 bases matching TRBD1. V lost 6 bases, J lost 5 bases, and 13 bases stayed unmatched. Germline CDR1 reads MNHEY; CDR2 reads SMNVEV (reference sequence). CDR3 length equals 16 residues.

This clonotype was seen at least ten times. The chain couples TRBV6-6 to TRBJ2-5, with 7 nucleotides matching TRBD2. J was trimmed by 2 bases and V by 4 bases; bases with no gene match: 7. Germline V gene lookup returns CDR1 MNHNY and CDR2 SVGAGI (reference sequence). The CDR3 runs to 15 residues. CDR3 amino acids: CASSSPFGRQETQYF. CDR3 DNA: TGTGCCAGCAGTTCCCCGTTCGGGAGGCAAGAGACCCAGTACTTC.

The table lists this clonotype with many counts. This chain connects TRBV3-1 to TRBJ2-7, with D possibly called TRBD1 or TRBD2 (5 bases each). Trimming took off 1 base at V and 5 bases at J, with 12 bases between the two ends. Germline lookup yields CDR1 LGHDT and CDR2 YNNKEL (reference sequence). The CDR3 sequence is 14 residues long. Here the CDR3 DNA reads TGTGCCAGCAGCCAAGGGGGGTACCTTCACGAGCAGTACTTC. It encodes CASSQGGYLHEQYF.

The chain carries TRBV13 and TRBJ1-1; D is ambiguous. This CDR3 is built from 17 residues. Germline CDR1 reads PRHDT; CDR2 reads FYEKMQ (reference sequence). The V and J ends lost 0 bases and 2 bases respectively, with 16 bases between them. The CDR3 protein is CASSLGVRQVLNTEAFF. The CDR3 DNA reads TGTGCCAGCAGCTTAGGTGTCAGACAAGTACTAAACACTGAAGCTTTCTTT.

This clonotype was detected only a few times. DNA for the CDR3: TGTGCCAGCAGCCGTCGGACAGGGGTTATCTACGAGCAGTACTTC. This translates into CASSRRTGVIYEQYF. This chain joins TRBV3-1 and TRBJ2-7, with 9 bases fitting TRBD1. Germline CDR1 and CDR2: LGHDT and YNNKEL (reference sequence). After removal of 4 bases from V and 3 bases from J, the junction contained 7 bases not matched to a gene. The CDR3 runs to 15 residues.

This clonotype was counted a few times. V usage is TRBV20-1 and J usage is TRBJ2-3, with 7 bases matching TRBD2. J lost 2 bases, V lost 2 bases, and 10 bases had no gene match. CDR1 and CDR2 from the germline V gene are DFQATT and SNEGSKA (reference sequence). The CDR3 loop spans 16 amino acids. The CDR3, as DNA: TGCAGTGCTAGACGTCCCGAGCTAGCGGACACAGATACGCAGTATTTT. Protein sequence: CSARRPELADTDTQYF.

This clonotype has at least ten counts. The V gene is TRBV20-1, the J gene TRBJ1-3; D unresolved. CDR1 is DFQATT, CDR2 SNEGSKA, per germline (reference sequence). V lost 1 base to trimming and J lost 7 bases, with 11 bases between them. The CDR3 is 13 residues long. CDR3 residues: CSARVRLGNTIYF. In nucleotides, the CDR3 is TGCAGTGCTAGAGTTAGATTGGGGAACACCATATATTTT.

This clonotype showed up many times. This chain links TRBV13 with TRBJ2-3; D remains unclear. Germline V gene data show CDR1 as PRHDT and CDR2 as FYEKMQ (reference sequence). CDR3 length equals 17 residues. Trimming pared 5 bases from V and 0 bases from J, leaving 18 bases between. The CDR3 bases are TGTGCCAGCAGCCAAGACGGCGGATACCCTAGCACAGATACGCAGTATTTT. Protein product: CASSQDGGYPSTDTQYF.

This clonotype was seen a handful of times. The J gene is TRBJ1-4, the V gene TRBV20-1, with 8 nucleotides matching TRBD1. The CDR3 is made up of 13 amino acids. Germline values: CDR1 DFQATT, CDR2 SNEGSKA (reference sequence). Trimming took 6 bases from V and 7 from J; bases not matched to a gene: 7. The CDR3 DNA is TGCAGTGCCCACGGACAGGGTGGTGAAAAACTGTTTTTT. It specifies CSAHGQGGEKLFF.

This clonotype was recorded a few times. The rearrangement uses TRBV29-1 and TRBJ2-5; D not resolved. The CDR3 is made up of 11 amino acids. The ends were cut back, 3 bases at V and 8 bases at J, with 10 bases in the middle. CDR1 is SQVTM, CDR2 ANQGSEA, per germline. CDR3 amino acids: CSVEEVVTQYF. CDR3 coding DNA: TGCAGCGTTGAGGAAGTTGTTACCCAGTACTTC.

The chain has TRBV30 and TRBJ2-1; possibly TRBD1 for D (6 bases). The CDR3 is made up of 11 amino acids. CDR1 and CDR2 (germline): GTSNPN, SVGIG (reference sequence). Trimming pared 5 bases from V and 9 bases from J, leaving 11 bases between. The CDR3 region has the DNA TGTGCCTGGCTACAGGGCGCTGAGCAGTTCTTC. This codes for CAWLQGAEQFF. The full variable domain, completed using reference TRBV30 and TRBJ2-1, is SQTIHQWPATLVQPVGSPLSLECTVEGTSNPNLYWYRQAAGRGLQLLFYSVGIGQISSEVPQNLSASRPQDRQFILSSKKLLLSDSGFYLCAWLQGAEQFFGPGTRLTVL.

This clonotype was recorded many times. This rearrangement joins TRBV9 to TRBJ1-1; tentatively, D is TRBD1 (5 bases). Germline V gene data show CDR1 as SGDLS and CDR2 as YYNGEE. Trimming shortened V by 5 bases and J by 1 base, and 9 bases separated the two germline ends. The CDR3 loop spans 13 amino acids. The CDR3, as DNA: TGTGCCAGCAGTCCCGGACAGAACACTGAAGCTTTCTTT. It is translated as CASSPGQNTEAFF.

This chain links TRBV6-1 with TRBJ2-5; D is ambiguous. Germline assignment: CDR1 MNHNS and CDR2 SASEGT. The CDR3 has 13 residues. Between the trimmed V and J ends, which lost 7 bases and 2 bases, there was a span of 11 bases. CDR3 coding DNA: TGTGCCAGCACCCCCCCAATACAAGAGACCCAGTACTTC. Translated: CASTPPIQETQYF.

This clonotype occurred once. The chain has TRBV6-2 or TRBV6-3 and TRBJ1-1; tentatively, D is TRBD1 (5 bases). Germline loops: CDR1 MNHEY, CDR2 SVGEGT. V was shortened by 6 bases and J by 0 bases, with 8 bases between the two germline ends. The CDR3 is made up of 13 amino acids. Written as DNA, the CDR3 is TGTGCCAGCAGGGACACCATGAACACTGAAGCTTTCTTT. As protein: CASRDTMNTEAFF.

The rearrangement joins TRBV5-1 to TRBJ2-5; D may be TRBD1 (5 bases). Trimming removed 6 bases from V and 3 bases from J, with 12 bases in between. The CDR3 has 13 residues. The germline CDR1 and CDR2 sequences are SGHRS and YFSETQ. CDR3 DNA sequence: TGCGCCAGCAAATTGGTAGGGGAAGAGACCCAGTACTTC. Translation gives CASKLVGEETQYF.

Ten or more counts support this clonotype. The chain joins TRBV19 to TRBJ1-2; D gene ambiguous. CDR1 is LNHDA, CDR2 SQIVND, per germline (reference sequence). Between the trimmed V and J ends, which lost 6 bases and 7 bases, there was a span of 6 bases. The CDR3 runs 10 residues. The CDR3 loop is CASRSSGYTF. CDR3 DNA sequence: TGTGCCAGTAGATCAAGTGGCTACACCTTC.

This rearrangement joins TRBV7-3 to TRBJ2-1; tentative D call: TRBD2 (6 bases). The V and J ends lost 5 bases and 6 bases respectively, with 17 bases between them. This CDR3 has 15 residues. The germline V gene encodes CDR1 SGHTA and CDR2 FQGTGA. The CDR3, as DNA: TGTGCCAGCAGCCCCCGTTTAGCGGAGCCCAATGAGCAGTTCTTC. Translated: CASSPRLAEPNEQFF.

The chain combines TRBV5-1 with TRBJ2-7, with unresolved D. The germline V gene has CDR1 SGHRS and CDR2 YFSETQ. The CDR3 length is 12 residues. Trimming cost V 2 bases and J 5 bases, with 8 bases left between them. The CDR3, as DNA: TGCGCCAGCAGCTTATCGTCGCACGAGCAGTACTTC. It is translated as CASSLSSHEQYF.

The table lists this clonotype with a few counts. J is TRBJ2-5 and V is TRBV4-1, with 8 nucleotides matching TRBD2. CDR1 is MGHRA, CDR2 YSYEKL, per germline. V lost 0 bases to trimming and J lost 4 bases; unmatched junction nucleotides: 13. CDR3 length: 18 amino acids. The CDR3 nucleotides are TGCGCCAGCAGCCAAGACCCCCCGGTAGCGGGACTTCGAGAGACCCAGTACTTC. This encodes CASSQDPPVAGLRETQYF.

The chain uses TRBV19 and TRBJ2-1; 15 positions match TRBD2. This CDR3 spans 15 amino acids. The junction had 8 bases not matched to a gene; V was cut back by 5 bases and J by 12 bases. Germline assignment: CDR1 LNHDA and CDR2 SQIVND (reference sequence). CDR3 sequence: CASSYGTSGRSWQFF. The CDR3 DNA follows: TGTGCCAGTAGTTACGGGACTAGCGGGAGGTCTTGGCAGTTCTTC.

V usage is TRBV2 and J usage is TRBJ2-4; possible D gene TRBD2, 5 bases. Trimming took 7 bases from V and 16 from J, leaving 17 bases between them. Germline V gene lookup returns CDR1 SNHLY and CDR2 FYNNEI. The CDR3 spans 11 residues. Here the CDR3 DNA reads TGTGCCAGCACCCGAGAGGAGCGGACCTACTTC. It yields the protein CASTREERTYF.